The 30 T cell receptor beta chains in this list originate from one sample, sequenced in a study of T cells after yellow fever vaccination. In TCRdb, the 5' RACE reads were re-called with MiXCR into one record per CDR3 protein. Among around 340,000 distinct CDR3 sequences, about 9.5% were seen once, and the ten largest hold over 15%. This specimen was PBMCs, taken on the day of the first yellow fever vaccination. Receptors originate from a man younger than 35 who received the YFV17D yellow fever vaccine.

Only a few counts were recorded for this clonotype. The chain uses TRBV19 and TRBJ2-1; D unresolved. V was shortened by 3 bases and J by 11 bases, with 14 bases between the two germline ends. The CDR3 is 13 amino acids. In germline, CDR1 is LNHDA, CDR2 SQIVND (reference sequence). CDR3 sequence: CASSMSGFGQQFF. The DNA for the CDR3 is TGTGCCAGTAGTATGAGTGGGTTCGGGCAGCAGTTCTTC.

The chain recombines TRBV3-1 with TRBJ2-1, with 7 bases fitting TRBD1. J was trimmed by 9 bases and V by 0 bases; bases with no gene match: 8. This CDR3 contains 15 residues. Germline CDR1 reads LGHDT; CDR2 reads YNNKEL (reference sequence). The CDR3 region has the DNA TGTGCCAGCAGCCAAGATGGGGGACAGTACCGTGAGCAGTTCTTC. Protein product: CASSQDGGQYREQFF.

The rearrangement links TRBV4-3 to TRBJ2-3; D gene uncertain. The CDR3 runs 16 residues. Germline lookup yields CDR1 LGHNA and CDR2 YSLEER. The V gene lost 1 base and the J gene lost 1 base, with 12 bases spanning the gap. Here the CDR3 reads CASSQVVGKGTDTQYF. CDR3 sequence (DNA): TGCGCCAGCAGCCAAGTGGTTGGAAAGGGCACAGATACGCAGTATTTT.

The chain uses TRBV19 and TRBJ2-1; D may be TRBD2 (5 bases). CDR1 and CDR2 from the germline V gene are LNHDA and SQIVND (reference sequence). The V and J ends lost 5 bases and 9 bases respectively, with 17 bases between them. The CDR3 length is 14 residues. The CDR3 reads CASSRTPAGSEQFF. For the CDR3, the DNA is TGTGCCAGTAGTCGCACGCCCGCGGGCAGTGAGCAGTTCTTC.

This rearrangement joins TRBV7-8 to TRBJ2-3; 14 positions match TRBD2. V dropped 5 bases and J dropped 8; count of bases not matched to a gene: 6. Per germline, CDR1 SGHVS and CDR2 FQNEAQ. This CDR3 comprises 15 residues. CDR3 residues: CASSGLGLAGVTQYF. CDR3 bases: TGTGCCAGCAGCGGTTTGGGACTAGCGGGGGTTACGCAGTATTTT.

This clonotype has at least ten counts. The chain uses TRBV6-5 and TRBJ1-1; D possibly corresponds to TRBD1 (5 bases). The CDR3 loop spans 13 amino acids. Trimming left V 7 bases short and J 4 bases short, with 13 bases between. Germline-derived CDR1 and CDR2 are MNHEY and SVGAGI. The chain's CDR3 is CASNLGVGTEAFF. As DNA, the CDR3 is TGTGCCAGCAATTTAGGGGTGGGCACTGAAGCTTTCTTT.

The DNA of the CDR3 is TGTGCCAGCAGACCCAGGGGGGCTTCTAGCGACCCCGACAATGAGCAGTTCTTC. Its protein is CASRPRGASSDPDNEQFF. The V and J genes are TRBV6-1 and TRBJ2-1, with D tentatively TRBD1 (7 bases). Germline V gene lookup returns CDR1 MNHNS and CDR2 SASEGT. The CDR3 covers 18 residues. The germline V and J ends were trimmed by 6 bases and 5 bases, with 26 bases remaining between them.

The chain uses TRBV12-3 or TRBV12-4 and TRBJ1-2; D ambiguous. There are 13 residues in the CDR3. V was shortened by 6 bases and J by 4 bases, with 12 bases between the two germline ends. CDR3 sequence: CASRDVNIYGYTF. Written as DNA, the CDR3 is TGTGCCAGCAGGGACGTTAACATCTATGGCTACACCTTC.

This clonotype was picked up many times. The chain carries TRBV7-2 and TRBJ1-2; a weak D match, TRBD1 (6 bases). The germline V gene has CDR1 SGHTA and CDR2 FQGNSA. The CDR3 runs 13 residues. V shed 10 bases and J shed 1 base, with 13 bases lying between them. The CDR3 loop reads CATRTASNYGYTF. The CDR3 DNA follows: TGTGCCACGAGGACAGCGAGTAACTATGGCTACACCTTC. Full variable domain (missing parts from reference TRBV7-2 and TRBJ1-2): GAGVSQSPSNKVTEKGKDVELRCDPISGHTALYWYRQSLGQGLEFLIYFQGNSAPDKSGLPSDRFSAERTGGSVSTLTIQRTQQEDSAVYLCATRTASNYGYTFGSGTRLTVV.

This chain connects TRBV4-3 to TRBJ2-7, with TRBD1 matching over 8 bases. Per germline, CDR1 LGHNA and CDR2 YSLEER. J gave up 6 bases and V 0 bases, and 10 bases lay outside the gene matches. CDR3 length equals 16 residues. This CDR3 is CASSQDHGTGGAEQYF. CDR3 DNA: TGCGCCAGCAGCCAAGACCACGGGACAGGAGGGGCCGAGCAGTACTTC.

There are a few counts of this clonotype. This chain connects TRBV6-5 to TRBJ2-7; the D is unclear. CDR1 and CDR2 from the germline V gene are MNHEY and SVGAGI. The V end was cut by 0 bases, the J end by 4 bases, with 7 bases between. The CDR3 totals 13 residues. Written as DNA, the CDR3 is TGTGCCAGCAGTTACTCGTCTCCTTACGAGCAGTACTTC. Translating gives CASSYSSPYEQYF.

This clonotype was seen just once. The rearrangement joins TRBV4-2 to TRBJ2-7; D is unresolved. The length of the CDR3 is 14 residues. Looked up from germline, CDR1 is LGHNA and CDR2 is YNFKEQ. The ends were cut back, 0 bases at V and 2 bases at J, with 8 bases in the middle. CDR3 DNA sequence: TGTGCCAGCAGCCAAGAAGTAGGAACCTACGAGCAGTACGTC. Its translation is CASSQEVGTYEQYV.

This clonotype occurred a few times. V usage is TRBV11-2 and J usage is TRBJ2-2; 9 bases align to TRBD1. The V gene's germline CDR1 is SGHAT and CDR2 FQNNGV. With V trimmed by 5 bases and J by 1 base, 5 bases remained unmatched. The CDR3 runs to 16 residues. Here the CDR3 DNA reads TGTGCCAGCAGCGAACAGGGGGCCCTGAACACCGGGGAGCTGTTTTTT. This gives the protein CASSEQGALNTGELFF.

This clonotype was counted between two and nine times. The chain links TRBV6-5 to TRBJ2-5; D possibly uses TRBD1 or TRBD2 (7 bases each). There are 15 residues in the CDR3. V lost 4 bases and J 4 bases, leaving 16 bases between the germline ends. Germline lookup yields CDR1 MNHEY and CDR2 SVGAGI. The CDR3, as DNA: TGTGCCAGCAGTTTCCAGGGGGGGATTGGAGAGACCCAGTACTTC. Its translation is CASSFQGGIGETQYF.

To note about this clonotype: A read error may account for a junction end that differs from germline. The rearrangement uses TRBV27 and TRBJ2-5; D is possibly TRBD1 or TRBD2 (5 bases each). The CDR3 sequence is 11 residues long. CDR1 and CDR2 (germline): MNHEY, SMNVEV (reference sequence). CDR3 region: CASSSGTTTDF. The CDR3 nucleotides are TGTGCCAGCAGTTCGGGGACCACAACCGACTTC.

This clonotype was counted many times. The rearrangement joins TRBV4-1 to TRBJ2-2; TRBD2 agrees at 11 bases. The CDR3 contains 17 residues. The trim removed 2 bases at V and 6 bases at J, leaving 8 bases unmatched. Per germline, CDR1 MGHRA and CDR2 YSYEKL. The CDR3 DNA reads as TGCGCCAGCAGCCAAAGACTAGCGGGGTTGAAAGCCGGGGAGCTGTTTTTT. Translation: CASSQRLAGLKAGELFF.

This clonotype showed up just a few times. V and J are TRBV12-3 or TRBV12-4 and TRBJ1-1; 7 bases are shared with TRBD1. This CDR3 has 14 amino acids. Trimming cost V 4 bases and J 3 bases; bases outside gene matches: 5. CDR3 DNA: TGTGCCAGCAGTTCTGTGACAGGGCACACTGAAGCTTTCTTT. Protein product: CASSSVTGHTEAFF.

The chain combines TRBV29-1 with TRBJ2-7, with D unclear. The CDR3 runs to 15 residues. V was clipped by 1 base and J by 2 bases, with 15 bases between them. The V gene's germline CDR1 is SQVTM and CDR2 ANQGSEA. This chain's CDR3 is CSVEGVVGSTYEQYF. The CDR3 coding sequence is TGCAGCGTTGAAGGGGTCGTGGGGTCTACCTACGAGCAGTACTTC.

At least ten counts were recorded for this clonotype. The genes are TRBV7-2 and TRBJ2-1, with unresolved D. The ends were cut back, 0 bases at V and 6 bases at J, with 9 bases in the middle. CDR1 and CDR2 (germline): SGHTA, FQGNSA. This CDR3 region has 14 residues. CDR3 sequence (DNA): TGTGCCAGCAGCTTAGCGAACGGCCTCAATGAGCAGTTCTTC. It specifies CASSLANGLNEQFF.

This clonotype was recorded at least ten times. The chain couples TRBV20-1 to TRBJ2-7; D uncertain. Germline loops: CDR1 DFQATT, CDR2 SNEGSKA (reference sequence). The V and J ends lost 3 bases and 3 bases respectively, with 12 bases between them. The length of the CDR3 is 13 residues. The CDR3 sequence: CSASTPADYEQYV. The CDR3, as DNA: TGCAGTGCTAGTACTCCAGCCGACTACGAGCAGTACGTC.

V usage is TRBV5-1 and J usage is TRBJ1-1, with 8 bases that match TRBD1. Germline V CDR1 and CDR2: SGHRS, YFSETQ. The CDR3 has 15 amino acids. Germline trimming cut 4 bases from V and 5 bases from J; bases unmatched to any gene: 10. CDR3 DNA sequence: TGCGCCAGCAGCCCCGGACAGGGAGGTGGGACTGAAGCTTTCTTT. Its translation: CASSPGQGGGTEAFF.

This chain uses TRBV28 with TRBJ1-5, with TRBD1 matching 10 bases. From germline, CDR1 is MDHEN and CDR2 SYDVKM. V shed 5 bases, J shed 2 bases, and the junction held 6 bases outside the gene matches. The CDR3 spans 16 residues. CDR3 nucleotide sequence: TGTGCCAGCAGTGATGGGACAGGGGAGGGCAATCAGCCCCAGCATTTT. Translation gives CASSDGTGEGNQPQHF.

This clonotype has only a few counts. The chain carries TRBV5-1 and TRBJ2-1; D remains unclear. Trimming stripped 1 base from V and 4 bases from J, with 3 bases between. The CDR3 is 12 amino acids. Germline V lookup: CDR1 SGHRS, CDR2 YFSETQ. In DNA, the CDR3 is TGCGCCAGCAGCTTGAAATACAATGAGCAGTTCTTC. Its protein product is CASSLKYNEQFF.

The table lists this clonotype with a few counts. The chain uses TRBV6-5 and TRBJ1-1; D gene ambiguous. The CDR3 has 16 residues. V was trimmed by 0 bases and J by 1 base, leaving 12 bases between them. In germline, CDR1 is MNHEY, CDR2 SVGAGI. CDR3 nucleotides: TGTGCCAGCAGTTACTCTATCGTGTTCACGAACACTGAAGCTTTCTTT. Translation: CASSYSIVFTNTEAFF.

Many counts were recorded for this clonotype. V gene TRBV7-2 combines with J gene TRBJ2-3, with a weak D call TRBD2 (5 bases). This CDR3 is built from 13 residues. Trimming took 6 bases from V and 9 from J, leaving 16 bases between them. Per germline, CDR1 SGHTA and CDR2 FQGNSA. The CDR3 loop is CASRTARGGTQYF. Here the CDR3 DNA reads TGTGCCAGCAGGACGGCCCGTGGAGGCACGCAGTATTTT.

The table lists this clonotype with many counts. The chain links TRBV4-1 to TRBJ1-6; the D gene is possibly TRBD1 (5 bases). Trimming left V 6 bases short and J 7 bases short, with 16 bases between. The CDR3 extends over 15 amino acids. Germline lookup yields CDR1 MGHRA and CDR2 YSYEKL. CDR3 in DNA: TGCGCCAGCAGTCCCGGGGCACTTAGGAATTCACCCCTCCACTTT. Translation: CASSPGALRNSPLHF.

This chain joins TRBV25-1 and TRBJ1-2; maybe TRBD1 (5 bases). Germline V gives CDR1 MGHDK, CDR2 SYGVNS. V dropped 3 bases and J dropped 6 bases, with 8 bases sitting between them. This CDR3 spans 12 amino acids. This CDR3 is CASSDPGHGYTF. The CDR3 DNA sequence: TGTGCCAGCAGTGATCCGGGACATGGCTACACCTTC.

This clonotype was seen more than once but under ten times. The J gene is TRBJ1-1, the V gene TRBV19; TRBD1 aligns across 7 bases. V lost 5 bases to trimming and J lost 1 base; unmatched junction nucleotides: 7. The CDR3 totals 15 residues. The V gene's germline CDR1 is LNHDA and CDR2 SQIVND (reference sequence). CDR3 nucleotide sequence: TGTGCCAGTAGTTCCCGACAGGGACAGAACACTGAAGCTTTCTTT. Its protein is CASSSRQGQNTEAFF.

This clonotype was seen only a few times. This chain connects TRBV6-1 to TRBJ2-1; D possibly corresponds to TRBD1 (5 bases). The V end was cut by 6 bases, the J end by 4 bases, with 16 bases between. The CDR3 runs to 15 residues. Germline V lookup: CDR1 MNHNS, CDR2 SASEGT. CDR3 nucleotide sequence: TGTGCCAGCAGCCCCCGCCAGGGCCGATACAATGAGCAGTTCTTC. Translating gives CASSPRQGRYNEQFF.

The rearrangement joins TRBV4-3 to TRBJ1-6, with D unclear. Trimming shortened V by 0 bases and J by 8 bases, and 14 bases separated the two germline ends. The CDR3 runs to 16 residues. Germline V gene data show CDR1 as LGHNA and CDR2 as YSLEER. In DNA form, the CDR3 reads TGCGCCAGCAGCCAAGAGGGAAGGAGCGCCTATTCACCCCTCCACTTT. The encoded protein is CASSQEGRSAYSPLHF.